This T cell receptor beta chain was sequenced for a study of T cell responses to AZD1222 COVID-19 vaccine. Whole-study results and caveats: Baseline antibody screening turned up just five to seven seropositive AZD1222 recipients. Donors were mostly white British, more females; clonal diversity possibly underestimated. Sampling captured repertoires only after the peak T cell response. Spike-specific TCR breadth rose after two AZD1222 doses, and depth rose as well.

Clones were sequenced by immunoSEQ multiplex PCR, and TCRdb holds only the in-frame ones, with some missing. Of 95,000 to 150,000 clones detected, approximately 90% appear once; the ten largest clones hold about 5%. A note on this clone: No antigen is known for it.

The germline CDR1 and CDR2 sequences are SGHDT and YYEEEE. CDR3 length: 15 residues. Losses at the gene ends were 4 bases for V and 5 bases for J; bases not matched to a gene: 9. The specimen was peripheral blood, collected on day 0 of AZD1222 vaccination. The sequence derives from an adult in good health. The chain uses TRBV5-6 and TRBJ2-7; 10 bases agree with TRBD1. The CDR3 DNA reads TGTGCCAGCAGCGGCCTAGGGACAGGGGCCCACGAGCAGTACTTC. Its translation: CASSGLGTGAHEQYF.